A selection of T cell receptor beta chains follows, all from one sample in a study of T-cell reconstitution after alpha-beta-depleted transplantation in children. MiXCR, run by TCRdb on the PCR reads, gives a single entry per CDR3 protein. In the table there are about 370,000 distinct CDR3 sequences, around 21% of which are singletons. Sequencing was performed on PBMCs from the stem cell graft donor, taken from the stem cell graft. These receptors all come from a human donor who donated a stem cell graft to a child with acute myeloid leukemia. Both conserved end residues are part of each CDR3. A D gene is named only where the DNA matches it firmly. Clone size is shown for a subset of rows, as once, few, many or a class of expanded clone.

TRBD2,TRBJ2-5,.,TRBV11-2,CASTSGSGVMSQYF,TGTGCCAGCACTTCAGGCAGCGGGGTGATGTCCCAGTACTTC
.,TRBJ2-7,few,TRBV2,CASSTNPTYYEQYF,TGTGCCAGCAGTACCAACCCCACTTATTACGAGCAGTACTTC
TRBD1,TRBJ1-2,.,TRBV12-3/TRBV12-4,CASSRDRSFYGYTF,TGTGCCAGCAGCCGGGACAGGTCCTTCTATGGCTACACCTTC
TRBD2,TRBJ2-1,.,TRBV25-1,CASSERAGVHNEQFF,TGTGCCAGCAGTGAAAGAGCGGGAGTTCACAATGAGCAGTTCTTC
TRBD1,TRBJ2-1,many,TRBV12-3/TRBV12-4,CASTVQGAVNNEQFF,TGTGCCAGCACCGTACAGGGGGCCGTAAACAATGAGCAGTTCTTC
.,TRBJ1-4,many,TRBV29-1,CSVEDDGKLFF,TGCAGCGTTGAAGATGACGGAAAACTGTTTTTT
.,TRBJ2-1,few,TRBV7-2,CASSLDRLAGEQFF,TGTGCCAGCAGCTTAGATAGGCTAGCAGGTGAGCAGTTCTTC
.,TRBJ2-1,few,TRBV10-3,CAISETGFPYNEQFF,TGTGCCATCAGTGAGACCGGATTCCCTTACAATGAGCAGTTCTTC
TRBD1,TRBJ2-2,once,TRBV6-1,CASSPGTGLTGELFF,TGTGCCAGCAGTCCCGGGACAGGGCTGACCGGGGAGCTGTTTTTT
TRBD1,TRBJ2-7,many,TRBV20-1,CSAAYRGNYEQYF,TGCAGTGCTGCCTACAGGGGGAACTACGAGCAGTACTTC
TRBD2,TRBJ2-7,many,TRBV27,CASSFLAGVRGYEQYF,TGTGCCAGCAGTTTTCTAGCGGGAGTAAGAGGCTACGAGCAGTACTTC
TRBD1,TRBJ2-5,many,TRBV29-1,CSVEPGTGGQETQYF,TGCAGCGTTGAACCGGGGACAGGGGGACAAGAGACCCAGTACTTC
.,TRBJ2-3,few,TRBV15,CATSRDSADTQYF,TGTGCCACCAGCAGAGATAGCGCAGATACGCAGTATTTT
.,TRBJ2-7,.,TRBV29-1,CSVVGTTDGYEQYF,TGCAGCGTTGTTGGGACAACTGACGGTTACGAGCAGTACTTC
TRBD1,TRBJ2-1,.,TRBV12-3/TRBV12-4,CASSARTGSDEQFF,TGTGCCAGCAGTGCTCGGACAGGGTCGGATGAGCAGTTCTTC
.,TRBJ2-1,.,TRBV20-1,CSARLQLGAASSYNEQFF,TGCAGTGCTAGACTACAATTAGGGGCAGCGAGCTCCTACAATGAGCAGTTCTTC
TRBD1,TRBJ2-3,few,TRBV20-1,CSARDRGPRTDTQYF,TGCAGTGCTAGAGACAGGGGGCCTCGAACAGATACGCAGTATTTT
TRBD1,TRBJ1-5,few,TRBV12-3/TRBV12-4,CASRPQGALNQPQHF,TGTGCCAGCAGGCCACAGGGGGCCCTCAATCAGCCCCAGCATTTT